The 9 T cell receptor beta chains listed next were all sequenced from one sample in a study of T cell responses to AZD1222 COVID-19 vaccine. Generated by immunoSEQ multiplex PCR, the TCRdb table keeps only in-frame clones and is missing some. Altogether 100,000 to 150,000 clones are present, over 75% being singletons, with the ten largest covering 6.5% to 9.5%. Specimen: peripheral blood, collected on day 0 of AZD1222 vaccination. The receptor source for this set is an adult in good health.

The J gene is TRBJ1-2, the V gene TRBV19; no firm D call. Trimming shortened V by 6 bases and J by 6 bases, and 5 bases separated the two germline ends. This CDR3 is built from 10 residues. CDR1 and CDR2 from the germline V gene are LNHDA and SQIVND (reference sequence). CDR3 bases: TGTGCCAGTAGAGGGAATGGCTACACCTTC. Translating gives CASRGNGYTF.

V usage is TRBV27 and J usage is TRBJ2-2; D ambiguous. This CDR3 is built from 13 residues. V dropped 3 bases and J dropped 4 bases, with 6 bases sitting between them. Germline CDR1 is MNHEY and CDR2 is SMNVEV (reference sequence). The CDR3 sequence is CASSFWGTGELFF. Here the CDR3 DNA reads TGTGCCAGCAGTTTCTGGGGCACCGGGGAGCTGTTTTTT.

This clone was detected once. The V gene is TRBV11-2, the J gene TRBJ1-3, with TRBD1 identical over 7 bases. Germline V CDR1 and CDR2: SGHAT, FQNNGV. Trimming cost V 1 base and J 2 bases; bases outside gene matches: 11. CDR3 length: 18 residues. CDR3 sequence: CASSLVPPPDRAGNTIYF. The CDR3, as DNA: TGTGCCAGCAGCTTAGTTCCCCCCCCCGACAGGGCTGGAAACACCATATATTTT.

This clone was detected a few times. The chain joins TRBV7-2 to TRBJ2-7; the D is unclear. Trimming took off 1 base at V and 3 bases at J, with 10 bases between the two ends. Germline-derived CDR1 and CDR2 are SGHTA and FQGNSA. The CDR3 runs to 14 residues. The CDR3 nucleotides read TGTGCCAGCAGCTTAGGGGAAGCCCTCTACGAGCAGTACTTC. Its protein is CASSLGEALYEQYF.

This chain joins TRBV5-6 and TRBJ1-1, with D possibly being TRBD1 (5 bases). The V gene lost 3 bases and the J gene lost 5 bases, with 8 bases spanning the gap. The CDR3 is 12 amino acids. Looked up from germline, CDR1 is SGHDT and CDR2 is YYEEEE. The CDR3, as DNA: TGTGCCAGCAGCTACGGGGGGACTGAAGCTTTCTTT. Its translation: CASSYGGTEAFF.

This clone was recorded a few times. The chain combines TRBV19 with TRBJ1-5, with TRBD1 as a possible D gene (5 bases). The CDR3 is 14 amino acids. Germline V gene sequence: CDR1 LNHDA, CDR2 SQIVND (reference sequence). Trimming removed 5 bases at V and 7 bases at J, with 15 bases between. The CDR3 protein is CASSHQGDLQPQHF. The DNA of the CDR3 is TGTGCCAGTAGTCATCAGGGAGACCTCCAGCCCCAGCATTTT.

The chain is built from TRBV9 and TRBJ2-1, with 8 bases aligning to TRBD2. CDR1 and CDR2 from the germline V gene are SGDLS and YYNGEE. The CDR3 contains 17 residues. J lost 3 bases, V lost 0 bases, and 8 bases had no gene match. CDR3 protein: CASSVGASGSFYNEQFF. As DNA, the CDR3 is TGTGCCAGCAGCGTAGGGGCTAGCGGGTCCTTCTACAATGAGCAGTTCTTC.

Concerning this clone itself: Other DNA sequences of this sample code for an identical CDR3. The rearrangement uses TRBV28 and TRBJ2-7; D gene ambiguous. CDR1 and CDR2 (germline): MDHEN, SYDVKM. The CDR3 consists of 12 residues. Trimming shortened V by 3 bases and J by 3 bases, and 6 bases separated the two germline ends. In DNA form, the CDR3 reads TGTGCCAGCAGTTTGAAGGGCTACGAGCAGTACTTC. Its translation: CASSLKGYEQYF.

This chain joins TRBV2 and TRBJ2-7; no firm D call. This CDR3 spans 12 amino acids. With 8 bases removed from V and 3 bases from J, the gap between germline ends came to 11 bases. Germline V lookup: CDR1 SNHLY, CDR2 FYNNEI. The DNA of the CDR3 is TGTGCCAGCGCCAGAGATAACTACGAGCAGTACTTC. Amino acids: CASARDNYEQYF.